This T cell receptor (beta chain) came from a study of human CD8 memory T cell subsets. Study-wide results and limits: Diversity, measured as normalized Shannon-Wiener diversity, was similarly high in stem-like memory and precursor exhausted T cells. Effector memory cells did not share this.

Duplicate vials of about 150,000 sorted CD8+ T cells per subset supplied the RNA. The CDR3 covers 15 residues. CDR1 and CDR2 (germline): MDHEN, SYDVKM. This clonotype is classed as medium-sized by frequency. Its antigen is still unknown. Preparation of the TCR beta libraries relied on UMI-labeled 5' RACE. Following a re-call of the 5' RACE reads, TCRdb has one entry per CDR3 protein and lacks DNA. The sample data list 6,500 to 9,000 distinct CDR3 sequences. This TCR was sampled from a human donor in good health. V usage is TRBV28 and J usage is TRBJ1-6; TCRdb's D call, TRBD1, is unchecked because there is no DNA. Sequenced: CD8+ T cells from PBMCs. This CDR3 is CASSSRQVYNSPLHF.